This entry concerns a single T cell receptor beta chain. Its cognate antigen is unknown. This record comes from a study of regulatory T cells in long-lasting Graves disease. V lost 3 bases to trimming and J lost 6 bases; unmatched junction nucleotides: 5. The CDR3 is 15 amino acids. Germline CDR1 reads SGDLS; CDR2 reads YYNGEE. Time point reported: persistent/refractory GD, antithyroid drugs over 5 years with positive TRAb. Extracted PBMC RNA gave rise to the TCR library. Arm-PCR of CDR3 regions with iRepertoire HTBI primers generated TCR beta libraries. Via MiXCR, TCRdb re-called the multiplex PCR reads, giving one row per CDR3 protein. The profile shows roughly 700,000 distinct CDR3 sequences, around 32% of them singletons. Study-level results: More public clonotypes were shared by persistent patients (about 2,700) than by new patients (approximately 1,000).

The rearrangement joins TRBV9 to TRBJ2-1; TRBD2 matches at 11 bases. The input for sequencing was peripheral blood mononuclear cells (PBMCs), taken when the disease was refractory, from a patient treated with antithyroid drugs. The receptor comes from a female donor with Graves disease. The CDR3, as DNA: TGTGCCAGCAGCGCCCGACTAGCGGGACCCAATGAGCAGTTCTTC. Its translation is CASSARLAGPNEQFF.